Following are 32 T cell receptor beta chains from one sample sequenced in a study of CD8 T cells in ankylosing spondylitis. TCRdb called the 5' RACE reads again in MiXCR, with one record for every CDR3 protein. The sample has 250,000 to 400,000 distinct CDR3 sequences; 11% are singletons. Material for sequencing was blood, either unsorted or a sorted T cell fraction (not recorded which). These TCRs come from a female donor with ankylosing spondylitis or in good health (not recorded which).

This clonotype was seen at least ten times. The J gene is TRBJ1-5, the V gene TRBV28, with TRBD1 as a possible D gene (5 bases). V gave up 5 bases and J gave up 7 bases, with 21 bases separating them. This CDR3 has 16 residues. Germline lookup yields CDR1 MDHEN and CDR2 SYDVKM. The CDR3 loop reads CASSPRQLLKGQPQHF. The CDR3 DNA follows: TGTGCCAGCAGTCCCCGACAGCTATTGAAGGGGCAGCCCCAGCATTTT.

A few counts support this clonotype. The CDR3 coding sequence is TGCAGTGCCCCTTTTAGGGGGTTGACAGATACGCAGTATTTT. As protein: CSAPFRGLTDTQYF. The chain is built from TRBV20-1 and TRBJ2-3; a possible D gene is TRBD1 (6 bases). The V end lost 6 bases, the J end lost 3 bases, and 16 bases lay between the germline ends. The CDR3 is 14 amino acids. The germline V gene has CDR1 DFQATT and CDR2 SNEGSKA (reference sequence).

This clonotype appeared a few times. The chain couples TRBV10-2 to TRBJ1-1; TRBD1 matches at 9 bases. J was trimmed by 4 bases and V by 2 bases; bases with no gene match: 14. The CDR3 extends over 18 amino acids. Germline V gene lookup returns CDR1 WSHSY and CDR2 SAAADI. The CDR3 region is CASSERFGGQGRITEAFF. CDR3 nucleotide sequence: TGCGCCAGCAGTGAGAGGTTCGGGGGACAGGGACGGATCACTGAAGCTTTCTTT.

This clonotype was counted ten times or more. This chain links TRBV29-1 with TRBJ1-1; a weak D match, TRBD1 (5 bases). The CDR3 length is 12 residues. Germline lookup yields CDR1 SQVTM and CDR2 ANQGSEA. The ends were cut back, 6 bases at V and 3 bases at J, with 11 bases in the middle. The CDR3 region has the DNA TGCAGCGTGGCTCGGGGGGACACTGAAGCTTTCTTT. Translation: CSVARGDTEAFF.

There are many counts of this clonotype. The chain uses TRBV29-1 and TRBJ1-4; possible D gene TRBD1, 6 bases. Trimming shortened V by 7 bases and J by 5 bases, and 14 bases separated the two germline ends. In germline, CDR1 is SQVTM, CDR2 ANQGSEA. The CDR3 sequence is 13 residues long. The CDR3 loop is CSAADRRNEKLFF. The CDR3 nucleotides read TGCAGCGCCGCGGACAGAAGAAATGAAAAACTGTTTTTT. Complete variable domain (other parts from reference TRBV29-1 and TRBJ1-4): SAVISQKPSRDICQRGTSLTIQCQVDSQVTMMFWYRQQPGQSLTLIATANQGSEATYESGFVIDKFPISRPNLTFSTLTVSNMSPEDSSIYLCSAADRRNEKLFFGSGTQLSVL.

This clonotype was seen many times. The V and J genes are TRBV12-3 or TRBV12-4 and TRBJ1-5, with TRBD1 matching 9 bases. This CDR3 is built from 15 residues. Germline trimming cut 6 bases from V and 0 bases from J; bases unmatched to any gene: 3. CDR3 amino acids: CASRGTGSSNQPQHF. Written as DNA, the CDR3 is TGTGCCAGCAGGGGGACAGGGAGTAGCAATCAGCCCCAGCATTTT.

This clonotype has at least ten counts. The chain joins TRBV28 to TRBJ2-7, with D possibly TRBD1 on 6 matching bases. Germline CDR1 reads MDHEN; CDR2 reads SYDVKM. V was pared by 7 bases and J by 2 bases, with 12 bases between. The CDR3 is 13 residues long. The CDR3 protein is CASTMTGTYEQYF. In DNA, the CDR3 is TGTGCCAGCACCATGACAGGAACCTACGAGCAGTACTTC. Full variable domain (rest looked up from reference TRBV28 and TRBJ2-7): DVKVTQSSRYLVKRTGEKVFLECVQDMDHENMFWYRQDPGLGLRLIYFSYDVKMKEKGDIPEGYSVSREKKERFSLILESASTNQTSMYLCASTMTGTYEQYFGPGTRLTVT.

Only a few counts were recorded for this clonotype. The V call is TRBV6-2 or TRBV6-3, the J call TRBJ1-2; 8 nucleotides agree with TRBD1. The V and J ends lost 6 bases and 0 bases, in that order; junction bases with no gene match: 9. Germline CDR1 and CDR2: MNHEY and SVGEGT. The CDR3 contains 16 residues. The CDR3: CASSGSRTGPNYGYTF. In DNA, the CDR3 is TGTGCCAGCAGCGGCTCCCGGACAGGGCCTAACTATGGCTACACCTTC.

The rearrangement uses TRBV7-8 and TRBJ2-4; 8 positions match TRBD2. CDR3 length equals 14 residues. With V trimmed by 4 bases and J by 8 bases, 7 bases remained unmatched. Germline loops: CDR1 SGHVS, CDR2 FQNEAQ. The CDR3 is CASSYRTSRDIQYF. CDR3 in DNA: TGTGCCAGCAGCTACCGGACTAGCAGAGACATTCAGTACTTC.

V gene TRBV3-1 combines with J gene TRBJ2-6, with D possibly being TRBD2 (6 bases). The CDR3 is 17 amino acids. Trimming cost V 4 bases and J 0 bases, with 13 bases left between them. CDR1 LGHDT and CDR2 YNNKEL come from the germline V gene (reference sequence). For the CDR3, the DNA is TGTGCCAGCAGCCTTAGCGGTTCTGCCTCTGGGGCCAACGTCCTGACTTTC. It is translated as CASSLSGSASGANVLTF. Drawing the rest from reference TRBV3-1 and TRBJ2-6, the complete variable domain is DTAVSQTPKYLVTQMGNDKSIKCEQNLGHDTMYWYKQDSKKFLKIMFSYNNKELIINETVPNRFSPKSPDKAHLNLHINSLELGDSAVYFCASSLSGSASGANVLTFGAGSRLTVL.

This clonotype was recorded at least ten times. The chain uses TRBV27 and TRBJ2-7; the D is unclear. V was trimmed by 7 bases and J by 2 bases, leaving 15 bases between them. This CDR3 region has 14 residues. CDR1 and CDR2 (germline): MNHEY, SMNVEV (reference sequence). The CDR3 DNA reads TGTGCCAGCAATTCTGCCCGGGTTACCTACGAGCAGTACTTC. This translates into CASNSARVTYEQYF.

This clonotype was counted at least ten times. J is TRBJ1-5 and V is TRBV28, with a possible D match to TRBD1 (5 bases). The V end lost 5 bases, the J end lost 0 bases, and 8 bases lay between the germline ends. This CDR3 spans 14 amino acids. The germline V gene encodes CDR1 MDHEN and CDR2 SYDVKM. CDR3 region: CASSDSFSNQPQHF. The CDR3 DNA is TGTGCCAGCAGTGACAGTTTTAGCAATCAGCCCCAGCATTTT.

This clonotype was recorded at least ten times. The chain carries TRBV12-3 or TRBV12-4 and TRBJ2-1; 11 bases map to TRBD1. This CDR3 comprises 16 residues. V was clipped by 3 bases and J by 6 bases; unmatched bases: 7. CDR3 in DNA: TGTGCCAGCAGTTTTTTCGGGACAGGGGGGATCAATGAGCAGTTCTTC. Its protein is CASSFFGTGGINEQFF.

This clonotype turned up a few times. This sequence joins TRBV12-3 or TRBV12-4 and TRBJ2-5; the match to TRBD2 covers 7 bases. V lost 6 bases to trimming and J lost 5 bases; unmatched junction nucleotides: 9. The CDR3 runs to 14 residues. This CDR3 is CASSPTSRLETQYF. The CDR3 coding sequence is TGTGCCAGCAGCCCGACTAGCCGGCTGGAGACCCAGTACTTC.

The chain couples TRBV20-1 to TRBJ2-3, with TRBD2 identical over 14 bases. Germline lookup yields CDR1 DFQATT and CDR2 SNEGSKA (reference sequence). V shed 1 base and J 3 bases; nucleotides not matched to a gene: 6. The CDR3 extends over 17 amino acids. CDR3 amino acids: CSARGGLAGVGTDTQYF. In nucleotides, the CDR3 is TGCAGTGCTAGAGGGGGACTAGCGGGAGTGGGTACAGATACGCAGTATTTT.

This clonotype occurred a few times. The rearrangement links TRBV7-9 to TRBJ1-5; perhaps TRBD1 as D (6 bases). The ends were cut back, 1 base at V and 6 bases at J, with 10 bases in the middle. The germline CDR1 and CDR2 sequences are SEHNR and FQNEAQ (reference sequence). There are 14 residues in the CDR3. CDR3 region: CASSLGGGPQPQHF. The CDR3 nucleotides read TGTGCCAGCAGCTTAGGAGGGGGGCCTCAGCCCCAGCATTTT.

This clonotype was seen at least ten times. The V gene is TRBV29-1, the J gene TRBJ2-1, with 8 nucleotides matching TRBD1. CDR3 size: 16 residues. Losses at the gene ends were 1 base for V and 0 bases for J; bases not matched to a gene: 5. The V gene's germline CDR1 is SQVTM and CDR2 ANQGSEA. The CDR3 reads CSVEAGDRSSYNEQFF. CDR3 DNA sequence: TGCAGCGTTGAAGCGGGGGACAGGAGCTCCTACAATGAGCAGTTCTTC.

This clonotype was observed a few times. This sequence joins TRBV18 and TRBJ2-1, with TRBD1 identical over 9 bases. The V and J ends lost 4 bases and 8 bases, in that order; junction bases with no gene match: 9. The V gene's germline CDR1 is KGHSH and CDR2 LQKENI. The CDR3 loop spans 15 amino acids. DNA of the CDR3: TGTGCCAGCTCACTTAAAGGGACAGGGATCGATGAGCAGTTCTTC. Residues: CASSLKGTGIDEQFF.

Details on this clonotype: It may be a read error: a sequence one base away is much more abundant. The genes are TRBV20-1 and TRBJ1-2; no definite D call. Looked up from germline, CDR1 is DFQATT and CDR2 is SNEGSKA (reference sequence). The CDR3 sequence is 11 residues long. CDR3 coding DNA: TGCAGTGCTAGTGTGGGATCTGGCGACACCTTC. Encoded protein: CSASVGSGDTF.

This clonotype was counted ten times or more. The gene calls are TRBV6-5 and TRBJ2-7; TRBD1 aligns across 11 bases. Germline CDR1 and CDR2: MNHEY and SVGAGI. The V gene end was trimmed by 4 bases and the J gene end by 4 bases; junction bases not matched to a gene: 6. This CDR3 comprises 15 residues. DNA for the CDR3: TGTGCCAGCAGTTCCCGGACAGGGGGCACGTACGAGCAGTACTTC. This sequence encodes CASSSRTGGTYEQYF.

There are many counts of this clonotype. At one boundary the junction diverges from the germline segment, which might be a read error. This chain joins TRBV20-1 and TRBJ2-1; a weak D match, TRBD1 (5 bases). Germline V gene lookup returns CDR1 DFQATT and CDR2 SNEGSKA (reference sequence). CDR3 size: 13 residues. CDR3 in amino acids: CSARFSPDNQQFF. In DNA form, the CDR3 reads TGCAGTGCTAGATTTTCCCCGGACAATCAGCAGTTCTTC.

With regard to this clonotype: A much larger clone is a single base away; this may be a read error. The rearrangement links TRBV7-8 to TRBJ2-7; D may match TRBD1 or TRBD2 (5 bases each). Looked up from germline, CDR1 is SGHVS and CDR2 is FQNEAQ. The CDR3 consists of 15 residues. Trimming took off 7 bases at V and 2 bases at J, with 18 bases between the two ends. CDR3 sequence (DNA): TGTGCCAGCACCCAATTGTCGGTGGGGGCCTACGAGCAGTACTTC. Translated, it gives CASTQLSVGAYEQYF. The whole variable domain, filled in from reference TRBV7-8 and TRBJ2-7, reads GAGVSQSPRYKVAKRGQDVALRCDPISGHVSLFWYQQALGQGPEFLTYFQNEAQLDKSGLPSDRFFAERPEGSVSTLKIQRTQQEDSAVYLCASTQLSVGAYEQYFGPGTRLTVT.

In regard to this clonotype: Just one base apart from a much larger clone, this may be a read error. The rearrangement links TRBV20-1 to TRBJ2-5, with D perhaps matching TRBD1 or TRBD2 (5 bases each). This CDR3 spans 15 amino acids. The germline CDR1 and CDR2 sequences are DFQATT and SNEGSKA (reference sequence). The CDR3 sequence is CGALAVGVMRETQYF. CDR3 sequence (DNA): TGCGGTGCTTTAGCTGTGGGGGTAATGCGAGAGACCCAGTACTTC.

The genes are TRBV6-5 and TRBJ2-2; the D call may be TRBD1 or TRBD2 (5 bases each). Trimming removed 2 bases at V and 7 bases at J, with 14 bases between. This CDR3 has 15 amino acids. In germline, CDR1 is MNHEY, CDR2 SVGAGI. The CDR3 bases are TGTGCCAGCAGTTACCAGGTCCGGGACCTCGGGGAGCTGTTTTTT. Translating gives CASSYQVRDLGELFF.

This clonotype was observed at least ten times. The chain is built from TRBV12-5 and TRBJ2-1; tentatively, D is TRBD2 (6 bases). Per germline, CDR1 LGHNT and CDR2 FRNRAP. The CDR3 runs 17 residues. V lost 0 bases to trimming and J lost 6 bases, with 18 bases between them. The CDR3 here is CASGLVRSGRMGNEQFF. CDR3 sequence (DNA): TGTGCTAGTGGTTTGGTACGTAGCGGCAGGATGGGCAATGAGCAGTTCTTC.

The sample holds many counts of this clonotype. The rearrangement uses TRBV27 and TRBJ1-1; D is uncertain. Germline CDR1 MNHEY, CDR2 SMNVEV (reference sequence). The CDR3 spans 14 residues. V was shortened by 2 bases and J by 0 bases, with 7 bases between the two germline ends. The CDR3, as DNA: TGTGCCAGCAGTTTACTGGGAGTGAACACTGAAGCTTTCTTT. This translates into CASSLLGVNTEAFF.

This clonotype was picked up many times. The rearrangement uses TRBV20-1 and TRBJ1-1, with unresolved D. This CDR3 has 9 amino acids. V was trimmed by 2 bases and J by 5 bases, leaving 0 bases between them. From germline, CDR1 is DFQATT and CDR2 SNEGSKA (reference sequence). In nucleotides, the CDR3 is TGCAGTGCTAGAACTGAAGCTTTCTTT. This translates into CSARTEAFF.

The table lists this clonotype with a few counts. This chain links TRBV20-1 with TRBJ1-2; a possible D gene is TRBD1 (6 bases). V was cut by 7 bases and J by 14 bases, with 29 bases left in between. From germline, CDR1 is DFQATT and CDR2 SNEGSKA (reference sequence). CDR3 length equals 14 residues. DNA of the CDR3: TGCAGTGGCCCCTCCCCACTAGGGGACAACAGTAGGACCTTC. Its protein product is CSGPSPLGDNSRTF.

There are many counts of this clonotype. The chain couples TRBV20-1 to TRBJ2-3, with 7 nucleotides matching TRBD1. The length of the CDR3 is 16 residues. The V segment lost 0 bases and the J segment 1 base; nucleotides outside the gene matches: 7. Per the germline V gene, CDR1 is DFQATT and CDR2 is SNEGSKA (reference sequence). CDR3 loop: CSARDLRQGGTDTQYF. The CDR3, as DNA: TGCAGTGCTAGAGATCTCCGACAGGGCGGCACAGATACGCAGTATTTT.

A few counts support this clonotype. This chain links TRBV10-2 with TRBJ2-1, with D tentatively TRBD2 (6 bases). This CDR3 has 15 amino acids. Between the trimmed V and J ends, which lost 3 bases and 4 bases, there was a span of 13 bases. The germline gives CDR1 WSHSY, CDR2 SAAADI. The CDR3 coding sequence is TGCGCCAGCAGTGATGTTCTCGGGGGTTACAATGAGCAGTTCTTC. Translation: CASSDVLGGYNEQFF.

On this clonotype itself: A much more abundant neighbour one base away suggests this may be a read error. The chain carries TRBV20-1 and TRBJ2-3, with 15 nucleotides matching TRBD2. Germline V gives CDR1 DFQATT, CDR2 SNEGSKA (reference sequence). This CDR3 comprises 19 residues. The CDR3 loop is CCARDTGLAGGPSTDTQYF. The CDR3 bases are TGCTGTGCTAGAGATACGGGACTAGCGGGGGGCCCTAGCACAGATACGCAGTATTTT.

In its sample, this clonotype was seen a few times. The rearrangement links TRBV7-2 to TRBJ1-2; a possible D gene is TRBD1 (5 bases). CDR3 size: 14 residues. Germline V gene sequence: CDR1 SGHTA, CDR2 FQGNSA. Trimming stripped 5 bases from V and 11 bases from J, with 21 bases between. The CDR3 loop reads CASSGTGPSVRYTF. CDR3 coding DNA: TGTGCCAGCAGCGGGACCGGGCCCTCCGTAAGATACACCTTC.